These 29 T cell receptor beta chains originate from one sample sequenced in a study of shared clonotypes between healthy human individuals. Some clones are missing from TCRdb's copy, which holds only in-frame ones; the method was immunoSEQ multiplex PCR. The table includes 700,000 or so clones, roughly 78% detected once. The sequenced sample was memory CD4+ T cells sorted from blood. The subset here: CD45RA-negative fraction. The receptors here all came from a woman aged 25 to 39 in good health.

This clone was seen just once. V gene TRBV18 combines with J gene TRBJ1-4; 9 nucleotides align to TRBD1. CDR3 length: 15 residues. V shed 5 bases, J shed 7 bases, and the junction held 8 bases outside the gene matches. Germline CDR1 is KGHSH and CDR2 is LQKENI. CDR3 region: CASSAGTGRSEKLFF. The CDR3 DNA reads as TGTGCCAGCTCAGCAGGGACAGGGAGGAGTGAAAAACTGTTTTTT. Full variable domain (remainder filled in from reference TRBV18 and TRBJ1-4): NAGVMQNPRHLVRRRGQEARLRCSPMKGHSHVYWYRQLPEEGLKFMVYLQKENIIDESGMPKERFSAEFPKEGPSILRIQQVVRGDSAAYFCASSAGTGRSEKLFFGSGTQLSVL.

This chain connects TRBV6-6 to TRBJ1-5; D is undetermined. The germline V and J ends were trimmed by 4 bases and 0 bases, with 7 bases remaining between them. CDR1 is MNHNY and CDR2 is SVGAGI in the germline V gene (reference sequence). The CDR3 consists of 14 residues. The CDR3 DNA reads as TGTGCCAGCAGTTTTGATTATAGCAATCAGCCCCAGCATTTT. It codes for CASSFDYSNQPQHF.

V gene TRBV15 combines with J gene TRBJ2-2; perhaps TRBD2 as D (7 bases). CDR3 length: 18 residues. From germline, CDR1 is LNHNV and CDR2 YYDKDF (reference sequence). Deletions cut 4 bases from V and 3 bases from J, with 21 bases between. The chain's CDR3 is CATSIRVRRGPDTGELFF. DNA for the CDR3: TGTGCCACCAGCATCCGGGTGAGGCGGGGGCCCGACACCGGGGAGCTGTTTTTT.

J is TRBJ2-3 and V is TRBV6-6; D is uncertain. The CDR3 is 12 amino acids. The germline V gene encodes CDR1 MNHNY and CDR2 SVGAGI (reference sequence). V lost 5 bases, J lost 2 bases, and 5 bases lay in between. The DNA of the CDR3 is TGTGCCAGCAGTGCCAACACAGATACGCAGTATTTT. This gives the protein CASSANTDTQYF.

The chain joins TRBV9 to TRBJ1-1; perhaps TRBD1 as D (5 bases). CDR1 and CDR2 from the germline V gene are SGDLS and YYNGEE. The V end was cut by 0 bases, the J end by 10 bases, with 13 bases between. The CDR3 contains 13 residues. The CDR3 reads CASSVGGGTRAFF. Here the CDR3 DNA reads TGTGCCAGCAGCGTAGGTGGGGGAACGAGAGCTTTCTTT.

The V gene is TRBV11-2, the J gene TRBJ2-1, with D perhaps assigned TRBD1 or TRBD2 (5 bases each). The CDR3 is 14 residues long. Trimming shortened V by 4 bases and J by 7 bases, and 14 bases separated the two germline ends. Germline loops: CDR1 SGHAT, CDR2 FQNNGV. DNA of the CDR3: TGTGCCAGCAGCTCCAGGGTACCGGGAAATGAGCAGTTCTTC. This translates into CASSSRVPGNEQFF. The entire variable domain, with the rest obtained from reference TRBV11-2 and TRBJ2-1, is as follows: EAGVAQSPRYKIIEKRQSVAFWCNPISGHATLYWYQQILGQGPKLLIQFQNNGVVDDSQLPKDRFSAERLKGVDSTLKIQPAKLEDSAVYLCASSSRVPGNEQFFGPGTRLTVL.

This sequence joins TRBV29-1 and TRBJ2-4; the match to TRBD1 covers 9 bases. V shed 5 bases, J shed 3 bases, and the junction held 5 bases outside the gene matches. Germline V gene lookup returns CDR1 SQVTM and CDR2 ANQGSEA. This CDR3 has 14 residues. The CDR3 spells CSVRTGEGKNIQYF. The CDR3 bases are TGCAGCGTTCGGACAGGGGAGGGCAAAAACATTCAGTACTTC.

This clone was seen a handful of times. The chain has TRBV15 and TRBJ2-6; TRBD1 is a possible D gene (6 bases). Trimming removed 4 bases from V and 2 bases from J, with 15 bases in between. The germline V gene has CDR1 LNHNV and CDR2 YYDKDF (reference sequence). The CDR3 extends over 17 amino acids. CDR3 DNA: TGTGCCACCAGCACCAGGGGTATCCGGCCTGGGGCCAACGTCCTGACTTTC. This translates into CATSTRGIRPGANVLTF.

The CDR3 region has the DNA TGTGCCAGCAGCTTAGAAAGTCGACTAGCGGCCCACAATGAGCAGTTCTTC. It encodes CASSLESRLAAHNEQFF. This chain connects TRBV11-2 to TRBJ2-1; 9 positions match TRBD2. The junction had 8 bases not matched to a gene; V was cut back by 0 bases and J by 5 bases. There are 17 residues in the CDR3. Per the germline V gene, CDR1 is SGHAT and CDR2 is FQNNGV. Together with reference TRBV11-2 and TRBJ2-1, the CDR3 gives the full variable domain: EAGVAQSPRYKIIEKRQSVAFWCNPISGHATLYWYQQILGQGPKLLIQFQNNGVVDDSQLPKDRFSAERLKGVDSTLKIQPAKLEDSAVYLCASSLESRLAAHNEQFFGPGTRLTVL.

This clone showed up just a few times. CDR3 residues: CASTPGGSPGWTEAFF. The CDR3 nucleotides read TGTGCCAGTACCCCAGGGGGGTCCCCAGGGTGGACTGAAGCTTTCTTT. The chain recombines TRBV19 with TRBJ1-1; TRBD1 agrees at 7 bases. The CDR3 spans 16 residues. V lost 7 bases to trimming and J lost 5 bases; unmatched junction nucleotides: 16. Germline values: CDR1 LNHDA, CDR2 SQIVND (reference sequence).

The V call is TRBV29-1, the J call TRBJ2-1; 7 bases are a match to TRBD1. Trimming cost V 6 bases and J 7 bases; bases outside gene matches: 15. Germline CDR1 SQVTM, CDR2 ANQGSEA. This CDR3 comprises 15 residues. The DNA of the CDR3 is TGCAGCGTCGTCCAACAGGGGAAGGTGAGGAATGAGCAGTTCTTC. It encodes CSVVQQGKVRNEQFF.

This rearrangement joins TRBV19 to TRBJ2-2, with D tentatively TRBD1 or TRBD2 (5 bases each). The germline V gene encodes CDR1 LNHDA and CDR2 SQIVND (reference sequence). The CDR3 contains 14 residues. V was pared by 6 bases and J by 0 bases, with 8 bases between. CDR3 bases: TGTGCCAGTAGGGGACCGTCGAACACCGGGGAGCTGTTTTTT. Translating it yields CASRGPSNTGELFF.

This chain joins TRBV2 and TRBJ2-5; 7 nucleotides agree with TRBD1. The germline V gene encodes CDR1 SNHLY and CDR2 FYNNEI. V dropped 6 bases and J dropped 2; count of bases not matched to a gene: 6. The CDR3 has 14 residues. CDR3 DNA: TGTGCCAGCAGCGGGACAGAAAGTCAAGAGACCCAGTACTTC. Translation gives CASSGTESQETQYF.

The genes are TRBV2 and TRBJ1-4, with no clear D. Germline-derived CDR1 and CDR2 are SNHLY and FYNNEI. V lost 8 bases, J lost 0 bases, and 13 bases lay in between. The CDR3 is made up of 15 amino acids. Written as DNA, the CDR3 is TGTGCCAGCCGCCGGGAGAGAGCAACTAATGAAAAACTGTTTTTT. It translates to CASRRERATNEKLFF.

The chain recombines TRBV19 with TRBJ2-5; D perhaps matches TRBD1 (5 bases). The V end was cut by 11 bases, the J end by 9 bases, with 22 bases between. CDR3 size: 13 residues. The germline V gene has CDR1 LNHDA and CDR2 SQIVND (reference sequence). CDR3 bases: TGTGCCTCTAGGGCAGGGAAAAAGGGTGCCCAGTACTTC. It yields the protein CASRAGKKGAQYF.

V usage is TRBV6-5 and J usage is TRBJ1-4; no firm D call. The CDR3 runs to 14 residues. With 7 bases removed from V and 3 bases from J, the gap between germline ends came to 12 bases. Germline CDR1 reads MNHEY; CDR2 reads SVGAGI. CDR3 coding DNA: TGTGCCAGCACAGCCATTGACGCTAATGAAAAACTGTTTTTT. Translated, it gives CASTAIDANEKLFF.

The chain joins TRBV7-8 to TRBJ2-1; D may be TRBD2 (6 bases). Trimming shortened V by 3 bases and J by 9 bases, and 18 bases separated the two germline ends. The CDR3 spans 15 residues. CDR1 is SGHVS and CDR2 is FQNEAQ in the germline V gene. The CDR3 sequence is CASSFPVGGQGEQFF. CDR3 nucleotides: TGTGCCAGCAGCTTCCCCGTCGGAGGGCAGGGTGAGCAGTTCTTC.

The DNA for the CDR3 is TGTGCCATCAGGACGCAGGGTACGAACACTGAAGCTTTCTTT. Its translation: CAIRTQGTNTEAFF. The chain recombines TRBV10-3 with TRBJ1-1; D may be TRBD1 (5 bases). Germline V gene data show CDR1 as ENHRY and CDR2 as SYGVKD. CDR3 length: 14 residues. Trimming cost V 6 bases and J 1 base, with 12 bases left between them.

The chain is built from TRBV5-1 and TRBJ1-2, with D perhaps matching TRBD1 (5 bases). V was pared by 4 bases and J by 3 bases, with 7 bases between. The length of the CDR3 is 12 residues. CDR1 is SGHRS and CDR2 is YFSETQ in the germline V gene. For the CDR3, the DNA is TGCGCCAGCAGCACAGGTGACTATGGCTACACCTTC. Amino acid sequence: CASSTGDYGYTF.

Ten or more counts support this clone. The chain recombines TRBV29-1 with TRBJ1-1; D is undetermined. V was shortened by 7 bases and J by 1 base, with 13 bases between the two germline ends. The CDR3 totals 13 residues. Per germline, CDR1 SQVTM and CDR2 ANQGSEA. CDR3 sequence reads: CSGQWDRNTEAFF. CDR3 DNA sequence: TGCAGCGGGCAATGGGATCGGAACACTGAAGCTTTCTTT.

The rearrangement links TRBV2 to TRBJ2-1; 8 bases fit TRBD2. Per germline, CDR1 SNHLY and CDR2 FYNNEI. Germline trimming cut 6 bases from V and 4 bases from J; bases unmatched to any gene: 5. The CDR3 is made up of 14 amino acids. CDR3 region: CASRAGASYNEQFF. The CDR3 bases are TGTGCCAGCAGAGCGGGAGCTTCGTACAATGAGCAGTTCTTC. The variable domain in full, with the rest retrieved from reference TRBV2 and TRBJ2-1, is EPEVTQTPSHQVTQMGQEVILRCVPISNHLYFYWYRQILGQKVEFLVSFYNNEISEKSEIFDDQFSVERPDGSNFTLKIRSTKLEDSAMYFCASRAGASYNEQFFGPGTRLTVL.

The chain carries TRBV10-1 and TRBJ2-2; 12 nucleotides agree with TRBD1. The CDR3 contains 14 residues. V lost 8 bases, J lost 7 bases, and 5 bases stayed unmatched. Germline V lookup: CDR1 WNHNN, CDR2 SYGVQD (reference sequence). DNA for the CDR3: TGCGCCAGCTGGGACAGGGGGCAAGGCGGGGAGCTGTTTTTT. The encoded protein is CASWDRGQGGELFF.

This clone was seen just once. The CDR3 DNA reads TGTGCCAGCAGTGCGCCCTTAGCGGGGGAAGAGACCCAGTACTTC. Protein sequence: CASSAPLAGEETQYF. V and J are TRBV25-1 and TRBJ2-5, with TRBD2 identical over 9 bases. The CDR3 totals 15 residues. Germline CDR1 is MGHDK and CDR2 is SYGVNS. V lost 4 bases and J lost 3; bases outside the gene matches: 6.

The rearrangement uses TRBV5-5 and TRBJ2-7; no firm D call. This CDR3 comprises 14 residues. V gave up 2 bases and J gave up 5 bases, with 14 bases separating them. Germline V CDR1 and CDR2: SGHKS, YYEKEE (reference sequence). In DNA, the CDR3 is TGTGCCAGCAGCTTCCGACCCCTCGACAACGAGCAGTACTTC. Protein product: CASSFRPLDNEQYF.

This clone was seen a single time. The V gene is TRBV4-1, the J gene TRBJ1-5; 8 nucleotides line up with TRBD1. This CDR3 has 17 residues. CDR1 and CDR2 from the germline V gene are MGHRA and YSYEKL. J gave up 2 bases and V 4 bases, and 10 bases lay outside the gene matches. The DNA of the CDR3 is TGCGCCAGCAGCCTACAGGGGGTCCCGGGGGGCAATCAGCCCCAGCATTTT. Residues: CASSLQGVPGGNQPQHF.

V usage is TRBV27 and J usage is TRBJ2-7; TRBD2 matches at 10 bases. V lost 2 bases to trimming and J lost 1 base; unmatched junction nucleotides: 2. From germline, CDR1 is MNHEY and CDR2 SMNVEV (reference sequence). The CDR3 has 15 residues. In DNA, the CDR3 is TGTGCCAGCAGTTTACTAGCGGGAGTTTCCTACGAGCAGTACTTC. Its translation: CASSLLAGVSYEQYF.

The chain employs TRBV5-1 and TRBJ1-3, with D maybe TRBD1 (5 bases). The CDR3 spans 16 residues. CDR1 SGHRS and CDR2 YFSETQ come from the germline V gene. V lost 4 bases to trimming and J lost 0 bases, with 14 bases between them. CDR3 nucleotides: TGCGCCAGCAGCGCAGGACACGGAAGCTCTGGAAACACCATATATTTT. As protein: CASSAGHGSSGNTIYF. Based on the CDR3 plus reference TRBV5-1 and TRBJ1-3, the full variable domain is KAGVTQTPRYLIKTRGQQVTLSCSPISGHRSVSWYQQTPGQGLQFLFEYFSETQRNKGNFPGRFSGRQFSNSRSEMNVSTLELGDSALYLCASSAGHGSSGNTIYFGEGSWLTVV.

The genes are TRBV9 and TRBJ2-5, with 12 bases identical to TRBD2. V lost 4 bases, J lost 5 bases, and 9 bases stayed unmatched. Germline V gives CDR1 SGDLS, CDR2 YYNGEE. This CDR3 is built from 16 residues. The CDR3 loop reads CASSRTSGRPLETQYF. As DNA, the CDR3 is TGTGCCAGCAGCCGTACTAGCGGGAGGCCCCTCGAGACCCAGTACTTC. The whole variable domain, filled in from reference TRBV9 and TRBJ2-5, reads DSGVTQTPKHLITATGQRVTLRCSPRSGDLSVYWYQQSLDQGLQFLIQYYNGEERAKGNILERFSAQQFPDLHSELNLSSLELGDSALYFCASSRTSGRPLETQYFGPGTRLLVL.

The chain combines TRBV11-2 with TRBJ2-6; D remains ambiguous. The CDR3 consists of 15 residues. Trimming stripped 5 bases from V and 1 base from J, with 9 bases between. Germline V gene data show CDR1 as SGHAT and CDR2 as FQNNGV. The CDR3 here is CASSIVRSGANVLTF. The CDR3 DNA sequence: TGTGCCAGCAGCATCGTGAGGTCTGGGGCCAACGTCCTGACTTTC.